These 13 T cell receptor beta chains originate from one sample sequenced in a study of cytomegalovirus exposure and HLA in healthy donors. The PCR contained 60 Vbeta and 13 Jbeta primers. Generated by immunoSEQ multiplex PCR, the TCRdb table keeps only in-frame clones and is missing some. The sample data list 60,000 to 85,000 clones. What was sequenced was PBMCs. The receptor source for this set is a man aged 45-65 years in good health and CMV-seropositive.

The CDR3 coding sequence is TGTGCCAGCAGTGGTAGCGGGAGGGATAATGAGCAGTTCTTC. Translation gives CASSGSGRDNEQFF. The chain recombines TRBV27 with TRBJ2-1; TRBD2 agrees at 11 bases. Germline CDR1 reads MNHEY; CDR2 reads SMNVEV (reference sequence). The CDR3 is 14 residues long. The trim removed 5 bases at V and 7 bases at J, leaving 4 bases unmatched.

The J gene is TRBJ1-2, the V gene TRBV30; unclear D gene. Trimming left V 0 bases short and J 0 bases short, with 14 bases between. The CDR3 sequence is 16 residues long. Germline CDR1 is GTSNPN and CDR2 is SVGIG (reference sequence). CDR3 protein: CAWSVRLASSNYGYTF. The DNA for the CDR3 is TGTGCCTGGAGTGTTCGATTGGCCTCGTCTAACTATGGCTACACCTTC. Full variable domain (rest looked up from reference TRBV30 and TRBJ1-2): SQTIHQWPATLVQPVGSPLSLECTVEGTSNPNLYWYRQAAGRGLQLLFYSVGIGQISSEVPQNLSASRPQDRQFILSSKKLLLSDSGFYLCAWSVRLASSNYGYTFGSGTRLTVV.

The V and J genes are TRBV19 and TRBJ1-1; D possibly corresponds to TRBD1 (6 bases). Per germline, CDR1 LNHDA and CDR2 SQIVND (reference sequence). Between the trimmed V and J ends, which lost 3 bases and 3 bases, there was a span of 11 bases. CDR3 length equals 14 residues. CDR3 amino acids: CASSMKGGHTEAFF. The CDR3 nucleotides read TGTGCCAGTAGTATGAAAGGGGGTCACACTGAAGCTTTCTTT.

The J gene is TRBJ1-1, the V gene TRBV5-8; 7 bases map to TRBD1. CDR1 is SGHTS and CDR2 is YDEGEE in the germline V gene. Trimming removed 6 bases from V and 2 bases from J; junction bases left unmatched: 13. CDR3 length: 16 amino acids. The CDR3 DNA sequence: TGTGCCAGCACCCGAGGGACAGACATCTCAAACACTGAAGCTTTCTTT. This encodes CASTRGTDISNTEAFF.

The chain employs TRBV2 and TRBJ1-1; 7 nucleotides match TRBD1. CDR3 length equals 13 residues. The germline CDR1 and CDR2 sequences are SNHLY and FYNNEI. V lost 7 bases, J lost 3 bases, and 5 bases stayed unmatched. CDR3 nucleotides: TGTGCCAGCACCAGGGACAGAGACACTGAAGCTTTCTTT. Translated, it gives CASTRDRDTEAFF.

In nucleotides, the CDR3 is TGCAGCGTTGACCGAACTGCAGGGGGTCTTTCGGAGCAGTACTTC. It specifies CSVDRTAGGLSEQYF. The V gene is TRBV29-1, the J gene TRBJ2-7, with TRBD1 matching 7 bases. Looked up from germline, CDR1 is SQVTM and CDR2 is ANQGSEA. CDR3 length: 15 residues. Losses at the gene ends were 3 bases for V and 7 bases for J; bases not matched to a gene: 15.

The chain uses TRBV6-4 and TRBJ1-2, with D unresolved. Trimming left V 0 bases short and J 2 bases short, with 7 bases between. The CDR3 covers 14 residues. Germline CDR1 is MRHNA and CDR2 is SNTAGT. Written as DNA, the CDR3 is TGTGCCAGCAGTGACTCATTACGGAACTATGGCTACACCTTC. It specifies CASSDSLRNYGYTF.

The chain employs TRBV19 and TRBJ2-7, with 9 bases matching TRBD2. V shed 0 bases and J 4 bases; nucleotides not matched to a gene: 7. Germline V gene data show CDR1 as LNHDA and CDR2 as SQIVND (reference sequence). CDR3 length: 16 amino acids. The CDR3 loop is CASSIEWVAGVYEQYF. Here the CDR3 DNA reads TGTGCCAGTAGTATAGAGTGGGTAGCGGGAGTGTACGAGCAGTACTTC. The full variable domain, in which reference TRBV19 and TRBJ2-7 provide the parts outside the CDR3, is DGGITQSPKYLFRKEGQNVTLSCEQNLNHDAMYWYRQDPGQGLRLIYYSQIVNDFQKGDIAEGYSVSREKKESFPLTVTSAQKNPTAFYLCASSIEWVAGVYEQYFGPGTRLTVT.

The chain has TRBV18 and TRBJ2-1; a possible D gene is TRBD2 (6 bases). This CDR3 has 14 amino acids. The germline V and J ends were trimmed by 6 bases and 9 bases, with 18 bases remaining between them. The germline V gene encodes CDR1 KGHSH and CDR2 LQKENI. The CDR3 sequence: CASSPKWGVLEQFF. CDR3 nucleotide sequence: TGTGCCAGCTCCCCAAAGTGGGGGGTCCTTGAGCAGTTCTTC.

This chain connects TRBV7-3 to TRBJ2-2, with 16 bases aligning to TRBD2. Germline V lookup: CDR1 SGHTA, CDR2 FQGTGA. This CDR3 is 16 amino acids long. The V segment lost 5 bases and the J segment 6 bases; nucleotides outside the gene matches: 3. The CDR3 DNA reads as TGTGCCAGCAGCCTGGGACTAGCGGGGGGGCCCGGGGAGCTGTTTTTT. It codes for CASSLGLAGGPGELFF.

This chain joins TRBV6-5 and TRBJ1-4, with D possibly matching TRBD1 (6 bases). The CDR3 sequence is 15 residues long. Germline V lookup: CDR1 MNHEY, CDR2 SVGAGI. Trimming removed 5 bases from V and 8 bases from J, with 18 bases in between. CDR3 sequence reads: CASSGMGAAKEKLFF. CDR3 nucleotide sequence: TGTGCCAGCAGTGGCATGGGGGCGGCAAAGGAAAAACTGTTTTTT.

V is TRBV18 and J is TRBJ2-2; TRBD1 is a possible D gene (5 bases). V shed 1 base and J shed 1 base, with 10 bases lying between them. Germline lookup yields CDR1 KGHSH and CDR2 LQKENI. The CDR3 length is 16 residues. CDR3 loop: CASSPQGMRNTGELFF. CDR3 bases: TGTGCCAGCTCACCACAGGGGATGAGGAACACCGGGGAGCTGTTTTTT. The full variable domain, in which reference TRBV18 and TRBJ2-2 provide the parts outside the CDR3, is NAGVMQNPRHLVRRRGQEARLRCSPMKGHSHVYWYRQLPEEGLKFMVYLQKENIIDESGMPKERFSAEFPKEGPSILRIQQVVRGDSAAYFCASSPQGMRNTGELFFGEGSRLTVL.

The DNA of the CDR3 is TGTGCCAGCAGTCCAACAGCATACGGGAACACTGAAGCTTTCTTT. The encoded protein is CASSPTAYGNTEAFF. The gene calls are TRBV14 and TRBJ1-1; D not certain. V was cut by 6 bases and J by 1 base, with 15 bases left in between. Germline V gene lookup returns CDR1 SGHDN and CDR2 FVKESK. The CDR3 covers 15 residues.